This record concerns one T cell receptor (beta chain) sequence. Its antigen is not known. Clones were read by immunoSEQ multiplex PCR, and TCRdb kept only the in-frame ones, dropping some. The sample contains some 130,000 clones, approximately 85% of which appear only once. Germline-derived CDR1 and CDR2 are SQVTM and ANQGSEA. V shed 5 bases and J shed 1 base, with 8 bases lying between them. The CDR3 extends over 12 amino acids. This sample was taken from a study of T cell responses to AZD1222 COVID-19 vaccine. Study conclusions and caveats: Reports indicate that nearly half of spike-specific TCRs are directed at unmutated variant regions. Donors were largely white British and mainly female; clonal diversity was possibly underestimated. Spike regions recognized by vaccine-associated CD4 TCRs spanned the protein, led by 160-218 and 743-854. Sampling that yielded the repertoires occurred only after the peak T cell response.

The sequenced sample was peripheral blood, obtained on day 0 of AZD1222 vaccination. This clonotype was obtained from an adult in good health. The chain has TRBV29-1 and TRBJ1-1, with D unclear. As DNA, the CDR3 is TGCAGCGTTAATTGGTCGAACACTGAAGCTTTCTTT. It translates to CSVNWSNTEAFF.